The clone carrying this T cell receptor beta chain occurred many times. Its target is unknown. The V gene lost 3 bases and the J gene lost 5 bases, with 14 bases spanning the gap. CDR1 is DFQATT and CDR2 is SNEGSKA in the germline V gene (reference sequence). The CDR3 is 15 residues long. The data are from a study of response to subunit inactivated influenza vaccine. Study-wide results and limits: Each seasonal flu vaccination may recruit only limited new T cells, authors suggested.

TCRdb analysed the RT-PCR reads with MiXCR anew, one entry per CDR3 protein. The sample has fewer than 800,000 distinct CDR3 sequences, approximately 14% seen once. Sequenced material: PBMCs from blood, taken about 13 days after vaccination. This TCR derives from a middle-aged man who received an inactivated influenza vaccine. This sequence joins TRBV20-1 and TRBJ1-6; D unresolved. CDR3 bases: TGCAGTGCTAGCATCCCGGGGTCTCATAATTCACCCCTCCACTTT. Protein product: CSASIPGSHNSPLHF.